These 5 T cell receptor beta chains originate from one sample sequenced in a study of long-term antiretroviral therapy in people with HIV. Researchers ran immunoSEQ v3.0 at survey level. Some clones are missing from TCRdb's copy, which holds only in-frame ones; the method was immunoSEQ multiplex PCR. The table has about 23,000 clones, about 82% seen once. The sequencing here drew on unsorted PBMCs, taken 1.6 years after starting antiretroviral therapy. These TCRs come from a man aged 35 to 55 with HIV.

V gene TRBV11-2 combines with J gene TRBJ1-1; D is possibly TRBD1 (6 bases). CDR1 and CDR2 (germline): SGHAT, FQNNGV. Trimming took off 3 bases at V and 3 bases at J, with 17 bases between the two ends. The length of the CDR3 is 16 residues. The CDR3, as DNA: TGTGCCAGCAGCTTCCTGCGACAGGTCGCGGACACTGAAGCTTTCTTT. Translated: CASSFLRQVADTEAFF.

The chain couples TRBV5-8 to TRBJ2-7; D might be TRBD2 (6 bases). V was clipped by 0 bases and J by 6 bases, with 13 bases between them. This CDR3 contains 14 residues. The germline CDR1 and CDR2 sequences are SGHTS and YDEGEE. The CDR3, as DNA: TGTGCCAGCAGCTTGGAGGCAGGGAGGCGCGAGCAGTACTTC. This codes for CASSLEAGRREQYF.

V gene TRBV19 combines with J gene TRBJ1-2; D is unresolved. Germline CDR1 and CDR2: LNHDA and SQIVND (reference sequence). Trimming removed 1 base at V and 4 bases at J, with 10 bases between. This CDR3 is 14 amino acids long. The CDR3 region has the DNA TGTGCCAGTAGTATAGCACAGACGTTCTATGGCTACACCTTC. Encoded protein: CASSIAQTFYGYTF.

The V and J genes are TRBV6-5 and TRBJ1-5; D not resolved. Trimming shortened V by 0 bases and J by 9 bases, and 12 bases separated the two germline ends. CDR3 length equals 14 residues. Germline-derived CDR1 and CDR2 are MNHEY and SVGAGI. The CDR3 nucleotides are TGTGCCAGCAGTTACTCTCGGGTTTTGAGGCCCCAGCATTTT. Its translation: CASSYSRVLRPQHF.

The chain uses TRBV9 and TRBJ2-1; D may correspond to TRBD1 or TRBD2 (7 bases each). V was cut by 0 bases and J by 8 bases, with 18 bases left in between. The length of the CDR3 is 16 residues. Germline V gene data show CDR1 as SGDLS and CDR2 as YYNGEE. The CDR3 coding sequence is TGTGCCAGCAGCGTAGAGGGGACTACCAGGGGGGATGAGCAGTTCTTC. It translates to CASSVEGTTRGDEQFF.